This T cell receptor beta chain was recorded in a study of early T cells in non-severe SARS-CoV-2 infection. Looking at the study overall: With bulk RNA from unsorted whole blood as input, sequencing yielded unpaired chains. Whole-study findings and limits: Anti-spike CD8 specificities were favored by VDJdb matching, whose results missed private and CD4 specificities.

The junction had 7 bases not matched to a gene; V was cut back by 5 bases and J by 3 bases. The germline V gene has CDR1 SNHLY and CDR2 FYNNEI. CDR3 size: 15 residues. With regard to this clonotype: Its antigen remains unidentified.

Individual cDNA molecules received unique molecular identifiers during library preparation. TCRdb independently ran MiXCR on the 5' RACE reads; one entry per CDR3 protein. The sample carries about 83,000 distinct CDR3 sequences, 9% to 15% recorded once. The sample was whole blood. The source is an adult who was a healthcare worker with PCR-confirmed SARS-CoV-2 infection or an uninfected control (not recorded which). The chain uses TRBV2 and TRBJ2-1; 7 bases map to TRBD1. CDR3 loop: CASSPDRAGYNEQFF. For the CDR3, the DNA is TGTGCCAGCAGTCCCGACAGGGCGGGCTACAATGAGCAGTTCTTC.